The present TCR beta chain was sequenced within a study of sequential checkpoint blockade in melanoma. Study context: Patients were randomized 1:1 to nivolumab-then-ipilimumab or ipilimumab-then-nivolumab first-line.

Assay: immunoSEQ multiplex PCR; the TCRdb copy retains only in-frame clones and omits some. The repertoire holds approximately 8,000 clones, with more than 55% as singletons. Treatment meaning: randomized to nivolumab then ipilimumab (arm A) or the reverse (arm B). No patient had prior DNA-damaging chemotherapy. Live CD3+CD8+ CD19− CD56− cells were sorted from PBMCs. This clone was seen more than once but under ten times. This material consisted of CD8+ T cells sorted from blood (inferred from file names), taken from a patient given nivolumab and ipilimumab in sequence. The origin of this receptor is a human patient with melanoma. Some clones in this sample may be carry-over from other donors' samples.

CDR3 in amino acids: CASSLVAVNTEAFF. CDR3 nucleotide sequence: TGTGCCAGCAGCTTGGTTGCGGTGAACACTGAAGCTTTCTTT. V and J are TRBV5-4 and TRBJ1-1; D remains unclear. Germline V gives CDR1 SGHNT, CDR2 YYREEE (reference sequence). The length of the CDR3 is 14 residues. V lost 0 bases to trimming and J lost 0 bases, with 6 bases between them. The complete variable domain, with remaining parts taken from reference TRBV5-4 and TRBJ1-1, reads ETGVTQSPTHLIKTRGQQVTLRCSSQSGHNTVSWYQQALGQGPQFIFQYYREEENGRGNFPPRFSGLQFPNYSSELNVNALELDDSALYLCASSLVAVNTEAFFGQGTRLTVV.